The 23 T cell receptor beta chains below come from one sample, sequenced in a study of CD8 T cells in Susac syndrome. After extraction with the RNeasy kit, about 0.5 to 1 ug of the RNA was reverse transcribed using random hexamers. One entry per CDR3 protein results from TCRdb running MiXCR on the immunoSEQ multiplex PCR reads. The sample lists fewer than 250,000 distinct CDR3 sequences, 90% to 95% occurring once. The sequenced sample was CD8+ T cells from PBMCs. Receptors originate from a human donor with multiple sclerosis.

The CDR3 is CASSPWDRAGELFF. The CDR3, as DNA: TGTGCCAGCAGCCCCTGGGACAGGGCCGGGGAGCTGTTTTTT. The chain employs TRBV7-2 and TRBJ2-2; 9 bases match TRBD1. CDR3 length: 14 amino acids. V was pared by 5 bases and J by 6 bases, with 4 bases of the junction left unmatched. The germline gives CDR1 SGHTA, CDR2 FQGNSA.

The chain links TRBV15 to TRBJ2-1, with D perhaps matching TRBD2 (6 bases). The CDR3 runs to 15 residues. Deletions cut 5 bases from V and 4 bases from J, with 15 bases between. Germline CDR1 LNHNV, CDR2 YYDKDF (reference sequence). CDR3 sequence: CATSDSGREYNEQFF. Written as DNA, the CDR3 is TGTGCCACCAGCGATAGCGGAAGGGAGTACAATGAGCAGTTCTTC.

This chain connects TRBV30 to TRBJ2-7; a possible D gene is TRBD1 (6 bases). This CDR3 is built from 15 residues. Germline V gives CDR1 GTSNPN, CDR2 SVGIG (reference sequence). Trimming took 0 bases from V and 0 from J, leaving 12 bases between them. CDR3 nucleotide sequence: TGTGCCTGGAGTGTACCCGGACAGCACTCCTACGAGCAGTACTTC. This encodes CAWSVPGQHSYEQYF.

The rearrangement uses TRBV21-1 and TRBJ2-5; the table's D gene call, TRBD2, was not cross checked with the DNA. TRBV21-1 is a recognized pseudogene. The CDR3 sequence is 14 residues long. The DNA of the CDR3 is TGTGCCAGGAGGGCTAGCGGGAGTAAAGAGACCCAGTACTTC. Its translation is CARRASGSKETQYF.

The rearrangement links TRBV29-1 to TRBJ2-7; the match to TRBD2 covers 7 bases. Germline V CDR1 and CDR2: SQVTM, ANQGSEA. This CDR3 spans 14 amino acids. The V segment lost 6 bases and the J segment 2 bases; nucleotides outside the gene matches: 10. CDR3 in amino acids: CSVESGTLTYEQYF. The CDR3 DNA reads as TGCAGCGTCGAAAGCGGGACCCTAACCTACGAGCAGTACTTC.

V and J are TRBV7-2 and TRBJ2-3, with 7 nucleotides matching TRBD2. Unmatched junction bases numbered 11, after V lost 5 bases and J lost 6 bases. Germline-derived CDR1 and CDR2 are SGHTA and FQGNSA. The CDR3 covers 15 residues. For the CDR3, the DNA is TGTGCCAGCAGCCGTTATGCGGGAGTGATGGATACGCAGTATTTT. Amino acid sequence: CASSRYAGVMDTQYF.

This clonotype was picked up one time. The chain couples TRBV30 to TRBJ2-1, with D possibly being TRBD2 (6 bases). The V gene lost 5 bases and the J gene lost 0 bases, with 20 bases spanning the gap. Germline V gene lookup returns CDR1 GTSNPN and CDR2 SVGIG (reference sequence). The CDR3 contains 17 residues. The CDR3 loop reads CAWYPRWGLPSYNEQFF. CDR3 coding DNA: TGTGCCTGGTACCCTCGGTGGGGACTGCCCTCCTACAATGAGCAGTTCTTC.

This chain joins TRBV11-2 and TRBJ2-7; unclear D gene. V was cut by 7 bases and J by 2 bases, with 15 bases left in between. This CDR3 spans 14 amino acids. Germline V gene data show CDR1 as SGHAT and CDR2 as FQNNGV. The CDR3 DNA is TGTGCCAGCACCGTCGGCTATGGCACCTACGAGCAGTACTTC. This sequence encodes CASTVGYGTYEQYF.

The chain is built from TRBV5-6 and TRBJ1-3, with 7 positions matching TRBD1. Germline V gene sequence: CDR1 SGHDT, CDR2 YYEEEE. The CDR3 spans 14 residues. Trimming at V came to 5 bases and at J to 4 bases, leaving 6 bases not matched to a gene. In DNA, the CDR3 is TGTGCCAGCAGTCCAGACAGGGCGGGAAACACCATATATTTT. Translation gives CASSPDRAGNTIYF.

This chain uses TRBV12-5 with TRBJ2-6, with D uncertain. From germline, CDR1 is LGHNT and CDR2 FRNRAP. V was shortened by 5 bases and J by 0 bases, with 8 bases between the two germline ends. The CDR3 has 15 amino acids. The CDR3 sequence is CASGRTLSGANVLTF. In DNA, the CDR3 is TGTGCTAGTGGTCGCACACTCTCTGGGGCCAACGTCCTGACTTTC. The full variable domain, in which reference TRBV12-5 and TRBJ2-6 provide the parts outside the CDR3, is DARVTQTPRHKVTEMGQEVTMRCQPILGHNTVFWYRQTMMQGLELLAYFRNRAPLDDSGMPKDRFSAEMPDATLATLKIQPSEPRDSAVYFCASGRTLSGANVLTFGAGSRLTVL.

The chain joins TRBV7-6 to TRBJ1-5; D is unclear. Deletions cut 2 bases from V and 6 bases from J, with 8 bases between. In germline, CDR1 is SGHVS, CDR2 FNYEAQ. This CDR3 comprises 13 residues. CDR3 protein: CASSLQFAQPQHF. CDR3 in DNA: TGTGCCAGCAGCTTACAGTTTGCTCAGCCCCAGCATTTT.

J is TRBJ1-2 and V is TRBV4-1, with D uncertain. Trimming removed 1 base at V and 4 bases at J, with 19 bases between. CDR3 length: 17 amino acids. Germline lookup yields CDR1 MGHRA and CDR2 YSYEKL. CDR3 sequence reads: CASSQGFWRVSGYGYTF. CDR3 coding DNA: TGCGCCAGCAGCCAAGGCTTTTGGAGGGTCAGCGGCTATGGCTACACCTTC.

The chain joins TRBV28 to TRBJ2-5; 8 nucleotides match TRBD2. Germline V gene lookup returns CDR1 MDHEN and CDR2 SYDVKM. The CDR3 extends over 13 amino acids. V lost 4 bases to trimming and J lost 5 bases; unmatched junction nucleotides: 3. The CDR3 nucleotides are TGTGCCAGCAGTTCGGGACTAGGGGAGACCCAGTACTTC. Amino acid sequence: CASSSGLGETQYF.

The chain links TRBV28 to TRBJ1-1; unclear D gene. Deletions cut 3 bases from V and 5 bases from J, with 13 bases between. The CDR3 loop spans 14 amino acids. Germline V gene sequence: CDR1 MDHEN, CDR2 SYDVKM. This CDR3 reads CASSLGSIVTEAFF. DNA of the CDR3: TGTGCCAGCAGTTTGGGGAGTATCGTAACTGAAGCTTTCTTT.

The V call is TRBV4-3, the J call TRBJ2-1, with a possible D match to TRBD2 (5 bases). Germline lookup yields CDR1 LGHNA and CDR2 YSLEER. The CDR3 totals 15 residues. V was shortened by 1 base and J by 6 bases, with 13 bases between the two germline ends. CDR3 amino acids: CASSQVAPSGNEQFF. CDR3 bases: TGCGCCAGCAGCCAAGTGGCCCCCAGCGGCAATGAGCAGTTCTTC.

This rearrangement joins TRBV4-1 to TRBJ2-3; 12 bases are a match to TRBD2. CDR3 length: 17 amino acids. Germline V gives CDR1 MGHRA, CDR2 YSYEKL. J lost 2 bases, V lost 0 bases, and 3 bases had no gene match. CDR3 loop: CASSQDRTSGVTDTQYF. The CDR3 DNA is TGCGCCAGCAGCCAAGATAGGACTAGCGGGGTCACAGATACGCAGTATTTT.

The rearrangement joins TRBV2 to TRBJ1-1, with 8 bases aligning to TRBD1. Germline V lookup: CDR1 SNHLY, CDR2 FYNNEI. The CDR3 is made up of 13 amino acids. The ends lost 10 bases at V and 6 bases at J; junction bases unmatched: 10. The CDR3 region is CAIRTGPDSEAFF. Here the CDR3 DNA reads TGTGCCATCAGGACAGGGCCGGACTCTGAAGCTTTCTTT. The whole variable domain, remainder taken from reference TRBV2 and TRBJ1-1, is EPEVTQTPSHQVTQMGQEVILRCVPISNHLYFYWYRQILGQKVEFLVSFYNNEISEKSEIFDDQFSVERPDGSNFTLKIRSTKLEDSAMYFCAIRTGPDSEAFFGQGTRLTVV.

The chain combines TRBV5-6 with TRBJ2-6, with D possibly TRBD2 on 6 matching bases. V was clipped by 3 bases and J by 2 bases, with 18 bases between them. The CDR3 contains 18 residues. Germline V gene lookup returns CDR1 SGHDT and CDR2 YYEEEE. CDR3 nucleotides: TGTGCCAGCAGCTCCTTCCGAGGAGGGACGACTGGGGCCAACGTCCTGACTTTC. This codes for CASSSFRGGTTGANVLTF.

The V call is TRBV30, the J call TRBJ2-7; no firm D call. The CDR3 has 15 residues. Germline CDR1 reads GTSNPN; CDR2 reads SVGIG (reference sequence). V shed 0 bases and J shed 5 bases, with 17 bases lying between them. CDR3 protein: CAWSVLRLPFDEQYF. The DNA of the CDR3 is TGTGCCTGGAGTGTACTACGGCTCCCCTTCGACGAGCAGTACTTC.

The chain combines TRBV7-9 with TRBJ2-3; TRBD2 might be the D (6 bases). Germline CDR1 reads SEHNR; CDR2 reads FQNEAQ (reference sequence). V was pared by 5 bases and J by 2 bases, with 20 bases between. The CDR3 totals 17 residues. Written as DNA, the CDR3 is TGTGCCAGCAGCCCAGTGACGGGGGTGCTCTCCACAGATACGCAGTATTTT. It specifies CASSPVTGVLSTDTQYF. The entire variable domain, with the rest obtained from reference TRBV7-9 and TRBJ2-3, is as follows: DTGVSQNPRHKITKRGQNVTFRCDPISEHNRLYWYRQTLGQGPEFLTYFQNEAQLEKSRLLSDRFSAERPKGSFSTLEIQRTEQGDSAMYLCASSPVTGVLSTDTQYFGPGTRLTVL.

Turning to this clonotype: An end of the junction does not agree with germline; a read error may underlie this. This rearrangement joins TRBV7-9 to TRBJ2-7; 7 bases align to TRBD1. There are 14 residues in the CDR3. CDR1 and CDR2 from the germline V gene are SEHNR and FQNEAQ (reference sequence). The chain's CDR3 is CASSLVGGSHEQYF. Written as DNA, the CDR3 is TGTGCCAGCAGCTTAGTAGGGGGCTCCCACGAGCAGTACTTC.

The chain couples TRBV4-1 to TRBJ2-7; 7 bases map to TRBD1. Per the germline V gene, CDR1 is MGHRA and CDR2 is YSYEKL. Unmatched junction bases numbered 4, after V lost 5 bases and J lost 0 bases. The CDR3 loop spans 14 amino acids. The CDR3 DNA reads TGCGCCAGCAGCTACCGGACAGGCTCCTACGAGCAGTACTTC. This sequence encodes CASSYRTGSYEQYF.

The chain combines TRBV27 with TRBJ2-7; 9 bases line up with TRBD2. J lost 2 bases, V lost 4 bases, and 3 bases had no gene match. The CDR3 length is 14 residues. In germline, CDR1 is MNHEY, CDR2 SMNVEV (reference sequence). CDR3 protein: CASSSIAGAYEQYF. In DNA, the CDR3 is TGTGCCAGCAGTTCCATAGCGGGGGCCTACGAGCAGTACTTC.